This record concerns one TCR beta chain sequence. Its antigen is unknown. The data are from a study of blood T cells in healthy people across ages. General observations from the study: Per-million-T-cell TCR beta diversity fell roughly linearly with age.

Trimming pared 4 bases from V and 5 bases from J, leaving 21 bases between. This CDR3 has 16 residues. Germline V gives CDR1 SGDLS, CDR2 YYNGEE. Sample-barcoded 5' priming and a J-beta primer mix drove a second PCR of about 7 to 12 cycles. All cDNA molecules were each tagged by a template-switch adaptor with 12 random nucleotides. MiXCR was run by TCRdb on the 5' RACE reads, yielding one entry per CDR3 protein. Of roughly 1.5 million distinct CDR3 sequences in the sample, roughly 43% were seen once. The specimen sequenced was blood. This sequence joins TRBV9 and TRBJ1-1; D is ambiguous. The sequence derives from a young woman in good health. The CDR3 DNA reads as TGTGCCAGCAGCCTAGAAGGGTCGTCGAGTCTTACTGAAGCTTTCTTT. Translating gives CASSLEGSSSLTEAFF.